The clone carrying this TCR beta chain was counted ten times or more. This sample stems from a study of T-cell memory formation after mild COVID-19. V was clipped by 2 bases and J by 4 bases, with 18 bases between them. The germline V gene has CDR1 DFQATT and CDR2 SNEGSKA (reference sequence). This CDR3 has 16 amino acids. Each CDR3 protein gets one entry after TCRdb re-called the 5' RACE reads with MiXCR. This table holds 50,000 or so distinct CDR3 sequences, roughly a quarter found once. The sequencing input was PBMCs or a T cell subset sorted from them (not recorded which). The chain employs TRBV20-1 and TRBJ2-1; D gene uncertain. The source is a young man who had mild COVID-19 (a few samples of this study predate the infection). Cell type and time point are not known. The CDR3 loop is CSARSTLGRWYNEQFF. The CDR3 nucleotides read TGCAGTGCTAGATCAACTCTAGGGCGTTGGTACAATGAGCAGTTCTTC.